The clone carrying this T cell receptor beta chain was seen a handful of times. These data originate in a study of cytomegalovirus exposure and HLA in healthy donors. Trimming cost V 0 bases and J 5 bases; bases outside gene matches: 5. Germline V gene data show CDR1 as LGHNA and CDR2 as YSLEER. CDR3 length: 15 amino acids. PCR employed 60 Vbeta and 13 Jbeta primers. In the original analysis: Unique TCR beta chains numbered roughly 84 million in a later analysis, with around 10 million shared. Assay used: immunoSEQ multiplex PCR; TCRdb lists only in-frame clones, some missing. From that table come the V and J calls and clone size; the DNA was used to work out D and trimming. The sample shows 110,000 or so clones, about four fifths of them seen only once. Healthy people donating bone marrow made up the donors.

V is TRBV4-3 and J is TRBJ1-1, with TRBD1 identical over 8 bases. This receptor was obtained from a man aged 40-50 years in good health and CMV-seronegative. The sequencing sample was made of PBMCs. The CDR3 nucleotides are TGCGCCAGCAGCCAAGACAGGGGGCGATATACTGAAGCTTTCTTT. It specifies CASSQDRGRYTEAFF.